The rows below give T cell receptor beta chains drawn from one sample of a study of Ad26.COV2.S vaccination and SARS-CoV-2 variants. Produced via immunoSEQ multiplex PCR; TCRdb's table is partial and in-frame only. The sample includes more than 400,000 clones, about 90% of them seen just once. Sequencing was performed on peripheral blood, taken in a trial of Ad26.COV2.S vaccine versus placebo. Receptors originate from a person aged 18 to 59 who received the Ad26.COV2.S COVID-19 vaccine or a placebo. CDR3s include the opening cysteine and the closing phenylalanine or tryptophan. Fields, in order: D gene, V gene, clone size, J gene, CDR3 protein, CDR3 DNA. D genes are given only for firm matches. Size tells how often a clone was seen (once, few, many) or the class of an expanded clone, and some rows leave it out.

D gene: -
V gene: TRBV7-9
clone size: -
J gene: TRBJ1-2
CDR3 protein: CATWKNEGTSNYGYTF
CDR3 DNA: TGTGCCACCTGGAAAAATGAGGGTACGTCCAACTATGGCTACACCTTC

D gene: -
V gene: TRBV18
clone size: once
J gene: TRBJ2-7
CDR3 protein: CASSPRDDEQYF
CDR3 DNA: TGTGCCAGCTCACCTCGGGACGACGAGCAGTACTTC

D gene: TRBD2
V gene: TRBV14
clone size: -
J gene: TRBJ2-7
CDR3 protein: CASSTRTSGSAYEQYF
CDR3 DNA: TGTGCCAGCAGCACTCGGACTAGCGGGTCCGCCTACGAGCAGTACTTC

D gene: TRBD2
V gene: TRBV14
clone size: -
J gene: TRBJ2-1
CDR3 protein: CASSPKALAVQNEQFF
CDR3 DNA: TGTGCCAGCAGCCCGAAGGCTCTAGCGGTACAGAATGAGCAGTTCTTC

D gene: -
V gene: TRBV4-3
clone size: -
J gene: TRBJ1-4
CDR3 protein: CASSQDRAGEEKLFF
CDR3 DNA: TGCGCCAGCAGCCAAGATCGGGCCGGTGAGGAAAAACTGTTTTTT

D gene: -
V gene: TRBV5-1
clone size: few
J gene: TRBJ1-6
CDR3 protein: CASSLGTTYNSPLHF
CDR3 DNA: TGCGCCAGCAGCCTGGGGACAACCTATAATTCACCCCTCCACTTT

D gene: TRBD2
V gene: TRBV4-2
clone size: -
J gene: TRBJ2-1
CDR3 protein: CASSQVLAEQFF
CDR3 DNA: TGTGCCAGCAGCCAAGTACTAGCGGAGCAGTTCTTC

D gene: TRBD1
V gene: TRBV18
clone size: -
J gene: TRBJ2-3
CDR3 protein: CASSPGTGRTDTQYF
CDR3 DNA: TGTGCCAGCTCACCCGGGACAGGGAGGACAGATACGCAGTATTTT

D gene: -
V gene: TRBV7-3
clone size: -
J gene: TRBJ2-1
CDR3 protein: CASAHTHNEQFF
CDR3 DNA: TGTGCCAGCGCCCATACCCACAATGAGCAGTTCTTC

D gene: -
V gene: TRBV7-8
clone size: -
J gene: TRBJ2-7
CDR3 protein: CASSRDSSGEQYF
CDR3 DNA: TGTGCCAGCAGCCGCGACAGCTCTGGCGAGCAGTACTTC

D gene: TRBD2
V gene: TRBV5-1
clone size: once
J gene: TRBJ2-7
CDR3 protein: CASSSGLAGGPRGEQYF
CDR3 DNA: TGCGCCAGCAGCTCGGGACTAGCGGGAGGGCCGAGAGGCGAGCAGTACTTC

D gene: TRBD1
V gene: TRBV5-4
clone size: -
J gene: TRBJ1-2
CDR3 protein: CASRLTGDGYTF
CDR3 DNA: TGTGCCAGCAGGTTGACAGGGGATGGCTACACCTTC

D gene: -
V gene: TRBV10-3
clone size: -
J gene: TRBJ1-1
CDR3 protein: CAISFKVQETTNTEAFF
CDR3 DNA: TGTGCCATCAGTTTCAAGGTCCAGGAGACTACGAACACTGAAGCTTTCTTT

D gene: TRBD2
V gene: TRBV30
clone size: once
J gene: TRBJ2-1
CDR3 protein: CAWSVRLAGTNEQFF
CDR3 DNA: TGTGCCTGGAGTGTACGACTAGCGGGAACCAATGAGCAGTTCTTC

D gene: TRBD1
V gene: TRBV15
clone size: -
J gene: TRBJ1-1
CDR3 protein: CATSRATGSGAEAFF
CDR3 DNA: TGTGCCACCAGCAGAGCGACAGGGTCTGGGGCTGAAGCTTTCTTT

D gene: -
V gene: TRBV5-4
clone size: -
J gene: TRBJ1-6
CDR3 protein: CASSLRGSSYNSPLHF
CDR3 DNA: TGTGCCAGCAGCTTGAGGGGGAGCTCCTATAATTCACCCCTCCACTTT

D gene: TRBD2
V gene: TRBV11-2
clone size: -
J gene: TRBJ2-3
CDR3 protein: CASSLLTSGSPTDTQYF
CDR3 DNA: TGTGCCAGCAGCTTACTGACTAGCGGGAGCCCCACAGATACGCAGTATTTT

D gene: -
V gene: TRBV7-8
clone size: -
J gene: TRBJ1-3
CDR3 protein: CASSLIESGRYSGNTIYF
CDR3 DNA: TGTGCCAGCAGCTTAATAGAATCAGGGCGATACTCTGGAAACACCATATATTTT

D gene: TRBD2
V gene: TRBV7-7
clone size: -
J gene: TRBJ2-7
CDR3 protein: CASSAGLAGSYEQYF
CDR3 DNA: TGTGCCAGCAGCGCGGGACTAGCGGGATCCTACGAGCAGTACTTC

D gene: -
V gene: TRBV30
clone size: -
J gene: TRBJ2-5
CDR3 protein: CAWSFGQRQETQYF
CDR3 DNA: TGTGCCTGGAGCTTTGGCCAGCGTCAAGAGACCCAGTACTTC

D gene: TRBD2
V gene: TRBV7-8
clone size: -
J gene: TRBJ2-1
CDR3 protein: CASSWGLAGGGYNEQFF
CDR3 DNA: TGTGCCAGCAGCTGGGGACTAGCGGGAGGGGGTTACAATGAGCAGTTCTTC

D gene: -
V gene: TRBV13
clone size: -
J gene: TRBJ2-3
CDR3 protein: CASSLDRISTDTQYF
CDR3 DNA: TGTGCCAGCAGCTTAGACAGGATTAGCACAGATACGCAGTATTTT

D gene: TRBD1
V gene: TRBV6-5
clone size: -
J gene: TRBJ2-7
CDR3 protein: CASSYNRDRDYEQYF
CDR3 DNA: TGTGCCAGCAGTTACAACCGGGACAGGGACTACGAGCAGTACTTC

D gene: -
V gene: TRBV2
clone size: -
J gene: TRBJ2-3
CDR3 protein: CASCTGTRDTQYF
CDR3 DNA: TGTGCCAGCTGCACGGGAACCAGGGATACGCAGTATTTT

D gene: -
V gene: TRBV29-1
clone size: -
J gene: TRBJ2-1
CDR3 protein: CSVEEQGGSYNEQFF
CDR3 DNA: TGCAGCGTTGAAGAGCAGGGGGGCTCCTACAATGAGCAGTTCTTC

D gene: -
V gene: TRBV7-9
clone size: -
J gene: TRBJ1-6
CDR3 protein: CASSLSVPNSPLHF
CDR3 DNA: TGTGCCAGCAGCTTATCTGTCCCGAATTCACCCCTCCACTTT

D gene: TRBD2
V gene: TRBV27
clone size: -
J gene: TRBJ2-3
CDR3 protein: CASSFRGTLAGMGDTQYF
CDR3 DNA: TGTGCCAGCAGTTTTAGGGGGACCCTAGCGGGGATGGGAGATACGCAGTATTTT

D gene: TRBD2
V gene: TRBV6-2/TRBV6-3
clone size: -
J gene: TRBJ2-1
CDR3 protein: CASSPGTSGRVDEQFF
CDR3 DNA: TGTGCCAGCAGCCCCGGGACTAGCGGGCGGGTGGATGAGCAGTTCTTC

D gene: -
V gene: TRBV29-1
clone size: -
J gene: TRBJ1-3
CDR3 protein: CSVEGDGNTIYF
CDR3 DNA: TGCAGCGTTGAAGGGGATGGAAACACCATATATTTT

D gene: -
V gene: TRBV12-2
clone size: -
J gene: TRBJ1-4
CDR3 protein: CASPRGLIEKLFF
CDR3 DNA: TGTGCAAGTCCCAGGGGGCTCATTGAAAAACTGTTTTTT

D gene: -
V gene: TRBV20-1
clone size: -
J gene: TRBJ1-1
CDR3 protein: CSAQDGLRAFF
CDR3 DNA: TGCAGTGCCCAGGACGGCCTTCGTGCTTTCTTT

D gene: TRBD1
V gene: TRBV15
clone size: -
J gene: TRBJ1-2
CDR3 protein: CATSPGTGFMNGYTF
CDR3 DNA: TGTGCCACCAGCCCGGGGACAGGTTTTATGAATGGCTACACCTTC

D gene: -
V gene: TRBV28
clone size: -
J gene: TRBJ2-2
CDR3 protein: CASTPLSGNTGELFF
CDR3 DNA: TGTGCCAGCACCCCCCTTAGCGGGAACACCGGGGAGCTGTTTTTT

D gene: TRBD1
V gene: TRBV12-3/TRBV12-4
clone size: -
J gene: TRBJ1-4
CDR3 protein: CASARGRGEKLFF
CDR3 DNA: TGTGCCAGCGCCAGGGGGCGAGGAGAAAAACTGTTTTTT

D gene: -
V gene: TRBV2
clone size: -
J gene: TRBJ1-4
CDR3 protein: CASSDSQGLKIQNEKLFF
CDR3 DNA: TGTGCCAGCAGTGACTCCCAGGGACTGAAGATCCAGAATGAAAAACTGTTTTTT

D gene: TRBD1
V gene: TRBV19
clone size: -
J gene: TRBJ2-7
CDR3 protein: CASSTPGQSYEQYF
CDR3 DNA: TGTGCCAGTAGCACTCCGGGACAGAGCTACGAGCAGTACTTC

D gene: TRBD2
V gene: TRBV27
clone size: -
J gene: TRBJ2-1
CDR3 protein: CASSFLPNPIGTSGRFVNEQFF
CDR3 DNA: TGTGCCAGCAGTTTCCTCCCCAACCCAATCGGGACTAGCGGGAGGTTCGTCAATGAGCAGTTCTTC

D gene: -
V gene: TRBV13
clone size: -
J gene: TRBJ2-1
CDR3 protein: CASSLGDLYNEQFF
CDR3 DNA: TGTGCCAGCAGCTTAGGGGACTTATACAATGAGCAGTTCTTC

D gene: TRBD2
V gene: TRBV5-1
clone size: -
J gene: TRBJ2-7
CDR3 protein: CASSLEASGREQYF
CDR3 DNA: TGCGCCAGCAGCTTGGAGGCGAGCGGGAGAGAGCAGTACTTC

D gene: -
V gene: TRBV4-1
clone size: -
J gene: TRBJ2-1
CDR3 protein: CASSRTLYNEQFF
CDR3 DNA: TGCGCCAGCAGCCGGACTCTCTACAATGAGCAGTTCTTC

D gene: -
V gene: TRBV10-1
clone size: -
J gene: TRBJ2-7
CDR3 protein: CASTKIFTPSDTSSDSYEQYF
CDR3 DNA: TGCGCCAGCACTAAAATCTTCACCCCATCCGACACTTCCTCGGACTCCTACGAGCAGTACTTC

D gene: -
V gene: TRBV18
clone size: -
J gene: TRBJ2-7
CDR3 protein: CASSPPPSPWEQYF
CDR3 DNA: TGTGCCAGCTCACCACCGCCTAGCCCTTGGGAGCAGTACTTC

D gene: -
V gene: TRBV15
clone size: -
J gene: TRBJ1-5
CDR3 protein: CATSRDRMFQPQHF
CDR3 DNA: TGTGCCACCAGCAGAGACCGGATGTTTCAGCCCCAGCATTTT